These 8 T cell receptor beta chains came from one sample sequenced in a study of blood T cell repertoires in COVID-19. The protocol was immunoSEQ multiplex PCR, while the TCRdb copy is restricted to in-frame clones and leaves out a portion. The sample records about 39,000 clones, more than 80% being singletons. The sequenced material came from peripheral blood. These receptors were obtained from a man aged 60 to 69 in a cohort sampled during active COVID-19.

CDR3 nucleotides: TGTGCCAGCAGTCCTCAGGGACAGGGAGGTGGCTACACCTTC. Amino acid sequence: CASSPQGQGGGYTF. This chain joins TRBV28 and TRBJ1-2; TRBD1 matches at 9 bases. The CDR3 spans 14 residues. Per germline, CDR1 MDHEN and CDR2 SYDVKM. Trimming cost V 5 bases and J 7 bases; bases outside gene matches: 8.

The genes are TRBV6-5 and TRBJ1-1; D possibly corresponds to TRBD1 (5 bases). Germline V gene data show CDR1 as MNHEY and CDR2 as SVGAGI. V shed 4 bases and J shed 4 bases, with 16 bases lying between them. CDR3 size: 15 residues. CDR3 nucleotides: TGTGCCAGCAGTTCCTCAGGGCGCGGGGGCACTGAAGCTTTCTTT. It yields the protein CASSSSGRGGTEAFF.

This clone appeared a few times. This chain links TRBV23-1 with TRBJ2-7; D might be TRBD1 (5 bases). Being an ORF, TRBV23-1 has a function that is uncertain. This CDR3 region has 14 residues. Trimming shortened V by 3 bases and J by 6 bases, and 15 bases separated the two germline ends. This CDR3 is CASSHKTGSGEQYF. CDR3 in DNA: TGCGCCAGCAGTCACAAAACAGGCTCCGGCGAGCAGTACTTC.

The chain links TRBV24-1 to TRBJ2-2; 9 bases line up with TRBD1. V lost 4 bases to trimming and J lost 9 bases; unmatched junction nucleotides: 8. This CDR3 comprises 15 residues. Germline CDR1 is KGHDR and CDR2 is SFDVKD. CDR3 DNA sequence: TGTGCCACCAGTGACCCGGGACAGGGAGGACGGGAGCTGTTTTTT. Translated: CATSDPGQGGRELFF.

The CDR3: CASSQVGVGAPGELFF. The CDR3 DNA reads as TGCGCCAGCAGCCAAGTGGGGGTGGGGGCCCCCGGGGAGCTGTTTTTT. The genes are TRBV4-3 and TRBJ2-2; possible D gene TRBD1, 6 bases. This CDR3 has 16 amino acids. The ends were cut back, 1 base at V and 6 bases at J, with 15 bases in the middle. Germline CDR1 reads LGHNA; CDR2 reads YSLEER.

This clone was seen a handful of times. This chain links TRBV27 with TRBJ2-7; TRBD1 agrees at 7 bases. V was clipped by 8 bases and J by 8 bases; unmatched bases: 12. This CDR3 is built from 13 residues. Germline values: CDR1 MNHEY, CDR2 SMNVEV (reference sequence). The DNA of the CDR3 is TGTGCCAGCTCCGGGGTACAGGGGATTAAGCAGTACTTC. Protein product: CASSGVQGIKQYF.

The sample holds a few counts of this clone. The CDR3 DNA sequence: TGTGCCTGGAGGGCTCGGCCGGGGTTGAGTGTCACCTTC. Protein sequence: CAWRARPGLSVTF. The chain links TRBV30 to TRBJ1-2; D unclear. The CDR3 is made up of 13 amino acids. The germline V gene encodes CDR1 GTSNPN and CDR2 SVGIG (reference sequence). The V end lost 3 bases, the J end lost 13 bases, and 21 bases lay between the germline ends.

The rearrangement joins TRBV14 to TRBJ2-6; perhaps TRBD2 as D (5 bases). Trimming shortened V by 0 bases and J by 18 bases, and 21 bases separated the two germline ends. Germline V gene data show CDR1 as SGHDN and CDR2 as FVKESK. This CDR3 comprises 15 residues. The CDR3 reads CASSQDGSDGMVPTF. CDR3 DNA: TGTGCCAGCAGCCAAGATGGGAGCGACGGAATGGTTCCGACTTTC.